Listed below are T cell receptor beta chains from one sample, sequenced in a study of blood T cell repertoires in COVID-19. Assay: immunoSEQ multiplex PCR; the TCRdb copy retains only in-frame clones and omits some. Of roughly 79,000 clones detected, approximately 90% appear once; the ten largest clones hold 4% to 5.5%. The sequenced sample was peripheral blood. The receptors stem from a man in his fifties with active COVID-19. Each CDR3 is given with its conserved first and last residue. Each record gives: J gene, clone size, V gene, D gene, CDR3 DNA, CDR3 protein. A D gene is named only where the DNA matches it firmly. Some rows have no size entry. The others give once, few or many, or a class for an expanded clone.

TRBJ2-5	NA	TRBV7-2	NA	TGTGCCAGCAGCCCTATGGAGACCCAGTACTTC	CASSPMETQYF
TRBJ2-1	once	TRBV5-4	TRBD1	TGTGCCAGCAGCCCAAGGACAGGCTACAATGAGCAGTTCTTC	CASSPRTGYNEQFF
TRBJ1-2	NA	TRBV27	NA	TGTGCCAGCAGTTTAGAGCCCCGCTATGGCTACACCTTC	CASSLEPRYGYTF
TRBJ2-2	NA	TRBV9	NA	TGTGCCAGCAGCGCCCGTGGTTTCGCGAACACCGGGGAGCTGCTTTTT	CASSARGFANTGELLF
TRBJ2-2	NA	TRBV11-2	TRBD1	TGTGCCAGCAGCTCATACAGGGGTGGCGGGGAGCTGTTTTTT	CASSSYRGGGELFF
TRBJ1-5	once	TRBV30	TRBD1	TGTGCCTGGAGCGAAACGACAGGGGCCTTGCAGCCCCAGCATTTT	CAWSETTGALQPQHF
TRBJ1-2	NA	TRBV7-9	TRBD1	TGTGCCAGCAGCCGGGACAGCCGTCATTTGGGCTACACCTTC	CASSRDSRHLGYTF
TRBJ2-2	NA	TRBV27	TRBD2	TGTGCCAGCAGTTTATCGCGGGAGATGTTTAACACCGGGGAGCTGTTTTTT	CASSLSREMFNTGELFF
TRBJ1-2	NA	TRBV5-1	TRBD1	TGCGCCAGCAGCTTGGACACTACAGGGGGCAGCGGCTACACCTTC	CASSLDTTGGSGYTF
TRBJ1-2	NA	TRBV25-1	NA	TGTACACCCAAACTAACGGTTTCTCTGGATGGCTACACCTTC	CTPKLTVSLDGYTF
TRBJ2-7	NA	TRBV28	NA	TGTGCCAGCAGTTTATGGCCAGGGGCCTACGAGCAGTACTTC	CASSLWPGAYEQYF
TRBJ1-6	NA	TRBV7-3	TRBD1	TGTGCCAGCAGCTTCCCCAGGGGGGTCGGTTCACCCCTCCACTTT	CASSFPRGVGSPLHF
TRBJ2-3	NA	TRBV28	NA	TGTGCCAGCAGTGAGGCCACAGATACGCAGTATTTT	CASSEATDTQYF
TRBJ2-1	NA	TRBV5-4	TRBD2	TGTGCCAGCAGCTTCGGGGGGAGCTCCTACAATGAGCAGTTCTTC	CASSFGGSSYNEQFF
TRBJ2-1	NA	TRBV28	NA	TGTGCCAGCAGTTTCCGTAGCTTCAGCTCCTACAATGAGCAGTTCTTC	CASSFRSFSSYNEQFF
TRBJ2-1	NA	TRBV11-2	NA	TGTGCCAGCAGCTCGAACCCAGGCGGACAGTACAATGAGCAGTTCTTC	CASSSNPGGQYNEQFF
TRBJ2-7	NA	TRBV5-4	NA	TGTGCCAGCAGCTTGGATCAGGCCCCCGAGCAGTACTTC	CASSLDQAPEQYF
TRBJ2-1	NA	TRBV7-3	NA	TGTGCCAGCAGCCCGGCCGCAGCGGACGGCCATGAGCAGTTCTTC	CASSPAAADGHEQFF
TRBJ2-2	NA	TRBV7-9	NA	TGTGCCAGCAGCCGTACCGGGGAGCTGTTTTTT	CASSRTGELFF
TRBJ1-1	NA	TRBV5-4	TRBD1	TGTGCCAGCAGACGCGGGACAGAGTTTAATCCGCCTTTCTTT	CASRRGTEFNPPFF
TRBJ1-1	NA	TRBV28	NA	TGTGCCAGCACCCAGGCGGGGCGATGGTACACTGAAGCTTTCTTT	CASTQAGRWYTEAFF
TRBJ1-4	NA	TRBV12-3/TRBV12-4	NA	TGTGCCAGCAGGGTAACAGTCAATGAAAAACTGTTTTTT	CASRVTVNEKLFF
TRBJ1-5	NA	TRBV18	TRBD1	TGTGCCAGCTCGACAGGGGGCCTTCAGCCCCAGCATTTT	CASSTGGLQPQHF
TRBJ2-7	NA	TRBV28	TRBD1	TGTGCCAGCAGAGGGACAGGGGGCATCTACGAGCAGTACTTC	CASRGTGGIYEQYF
TRBJ2-1	NA	TRBV27	TRBD2	TGTGCCAGCAGTCACAGGACTAGCGGGAGAGCTTACAATGAGCAGTTCTTC	CASSHRTSGRAYNEQFF
TRBJ2-7	NA	TRBV2	NA	TGTGCCAGCCACAGGAACTCCTACGAGCAGTACTTC	CASHRNSYEQYF
TRBJ2-1	NA	TRBV7-2	NA	TGTGCCAGCAGCTTAGACCGGGTTGAGCAGTTCTTC	CASSLDRVEQFF
TRBJ1-1	NA	TRBV28	NA	TGTGCCAGCAGTTTTATTCCCGGGAGACAGCAAGCTTTCTTT	CASSFIPGRQQAFF
TRBJ2-7	NA	TRBV18	TRBD2	TGTGCCAGCTCACCCGGGCTAAGCGGGGGCTCCTACGAGCAGTACTTC	CASSPGLSGGSYEQYF
TRBJ2-3	NA	TRBV6-9	NA	TGTGCCAGCAGTTATCCCGGGGTGGCAGATACGCAGTATTTT	CASSYPGVADTQYF
TRBJ1-3	NA	TRBV2	NA	TGTGCCAGCAGCGACGACACCGCTACTGGAAACACCATATATTTT	CASSDDTATGNTIYF
TRBJ2-2	NA	TRBV15	TRBD1	TGTGCCACCAGCAGTGACCGGGACAGGCTAACCGGGGAGCTGTTTTTT	CATSSDRDRLTGELFF
TRBJ1-3	NA	TRBV7-9	TRBD1	TGTGCCAGCAGTCCCCGGGACAGAACTGGAAACACCATATATTTT	CASSPRDRTGNTIYF
TRBJ2-1	NA	TRBV13	NA	TGTGCCAGCAGCATCCGGGACTCTTACAATGAGCAGTTCTTC	CASSIRDSYNEQFF
TRBJ2-3	NA	TRBV5-1	TRBD2	TGCGCCAGCAATAGCGGGAGGATGGGGGATACGCAGTATTTT	CASNSGRMGDTQYF
TRBJ2-7	NA	TRBV19	TRBD1	TGTGCCAGTAGATCGACAGGGCTGACCTACGAGCAGTACTTC	CASRSTGLTYEQYF